Reported below is one TCR beta chain. Antigen specificity is unknown. The sample is drawn from a study of CD8+ T cells in alopecia areata. Whole-study context: The percentage of affected scalp area served as the score of severity for treated patients. Findings and limits, study-wide: Lesional scalp displayed greater clonality than normal scalp, most notably in alopecia totalis/universalis.

Following RNA extraction, reverse transcription yielded cDNA that acted as the sequencing template. Sequenced by immunoSEQ multiplex PCR; TCRdb stores in-frame clones only, minus some. The sample consists of 150,000 to 200,000 clones, 50% to 75% of them appearing once. Sample treatment: oral pan-JAK inhibitor, 5-10 mg twice daily. The investigators collected lesional scalp punch biopsies and peripheral blood from alopecia areata patients. Using a FACSAria, the CD4+ and CD8+ T cells were sorted from the PBMCs. Germline V CDR1 and CDR2: SEHNR, FQNEAQ (reference sequence). V shed 3 bases, J shed 0 bases, and the junction held 3 bases outside the gene matches. This CDR3 is 15 amino acids long.

The TCR sequence derives from a human donor with alopecia areata. The chain carries TRBV7-9 and TRBJ2-3; TRBD2 matches 7 bases. Sample: CD4+ T cells sorted from blood, taken at approximately week 56, from a patient treated with tofacitinib. The CDR3 DNA sequence: TGTGCCAGCAGCTTTGGGCGGGGGAGCACAGATACGCAGTATTTT. Protein sequence: CASSFGRGSTDTQYF.